Each of the 5 T cell receptor beta chains below was sequenced from the same sample in a study of cytotoxic CD8 clonotypes in ibrutinib-treated CLL (dated by TCRdb to about 2021). Receptor amplification or capture employed the immunoSEQ multiplex PCR assay. TCRdb obtained this table from immuneACCESS and retained in-frame rearrangements with V and J assigned. These tables miss some clones; where compared with another copy, unresolved V genes account for less than half of the shortfall, and the remainder is unexplained. Counted in this sample were some 300,000 clones; about 80% of them appeared once. The top ten clonotypes cover 5.5% to 8% of the sample. This specimen consisted of PBMCs, obtained before ibrutinib treatment. Source of these receptors: a human donor with chronic lymphocytic leukemia.

The chain is built from TRBV15 and TRBJ1-1, with D maybe TRBD1 (5 bases). The germline V gene has CDR1 LNHNV and CDR2 YYDKDF (reference sequence). CDR3 length: 15 amino acids. Trimming stripped 1 base from V and 5 bases from J, with 14 bases between. Written as DNA, the CDR3 is TGTGCCACCAGCAGAGCGGCGGGCTGGGGGACTGAAGCTTTCTTT. Protein sequence: CATSRAAGWGTEAFF.

The gene calls are TRBV19 and TRBJ2-2; unclear D gene. Germline lookup yields CDR1 LNHDA and CDR2 SQIVND (reference sequence). The CDR3 contains 12 residues. V lost 4 bases, J lost 4 bases, and 4 bases lay in between. Here the CDR3 DNA reads TGTGCCAGTAGTAGGTTCACCGGGGAGCTGTTTTTT. Protein sequence: CASSRFTGELFF.

This chain joins TRBV19 and TRBJ2-7; 8 bases are shared with TRBD2. This CDR3 comprises 15 residues. V was clipped by 1 base and J by 2 bases; unmatched bases: 4. The V gene's germline CDR1 is LNHDA and CDR2 SQIVND (reference sequence). CDR3 sequence reads: CASSIAPGRAYEQYF. The CDR3 DNA sequence: TGTGCCAGTAGTATAGCTCCCGGGAGGGCCTACGAGCAGTACTTC.

This clone was seen a few times. The rearrangement uses TRBV5-4 and TRBJ2-3; 9 bases line up with TRBD2. V was clipped by 4 bases and J by 1 base; unmatched bases: 4. The CDR3 is made up of 15 amino acids. Germline assignment: CDR1 SGHNT and CDR2 YYREEE (reference sequence). CDR3 amino acids: CASSTWTSGTDTQYF. The DNA for the CDR3 is TGTGCCAGCAGCACTTGGACTAGCGGCACAGATACGCAGTATTTT.

V usage is TRBV5-1 and J usage is TRBJ1-2, with TRBD1 as a possible D gene (6 bases). V lost 0 bases, J lost 7 bases, and 16 bases lay in between. The V gene's germline CDR1 is SGHRS and CDR2 YFSETQ. The CDR3 runs 15 residues. The CDR3 nucleotides are TGCGCCAGCAGCTTGGCCTTGTCAGGGGCACCTGGCTACACCTTC. This gives the protein CASSLALSGAPGYTF.